This entry lists 29 T cell receptor beta chains sequenced from one sample in a study of CD8 T cells in ankylosing spondylitis. One entry per CDR3 protein results from TCRdb running MiXCR on the 5' RACE reads. The sample lists 350,000 to 400,000 distinct CDR3 sequences, approximately 22% occurring once. Sequenced input: blood, either unsorted or a sorted T cell fraction (not recorded which). The receptors derive from a male donor with ankylosing spondylitis or in good health (not recorded which).

The chain links TRBV5-1 to TRBJ2-5, with D uncertain. CDR1 SGHRS and CDR2 YFSETQ come from the germline V gene. The V end was cut by 4 bases, the J end by 4 bases, with 14 bases between. The CDR3 length is 14 residues. This CDR3 is CASSPLGLGETQYF. CDR3 DNA sequence: TGCGCCAGCAGCCCCCTCGGGCTGGGAGAGACCCAGTACTTC.

This clonotype was observed a handful of times. The chain links TRBV28 to TRBJ2-7; a weak D match, TRBD2 (6 bases). The germline V and J ends were trimmed by 3 bases and 0 bases, with 18 bases remaining between them. Germline-derived CDR1 and CDR2 are MDHEN and SYDVKM. CDR3 length: 17 residues. The CDR3 DNA follows: TGTGCCAGCAGTTTCTGGGGGGTCGGACCGCTCTCCTACGAGCAGTACTTC. Translation gives CASSFWGVGPLSYEQYF.

V gene TRBV20-1 combines with J gene TRBJ2-1; D may be TRBD1 or TRBD2 (5 bases each). Germline V gives CDR1 DFQATT, CDR2 SNEGSKA (reference sequence). Trimming took off 6 bases at V and 0 bases at J, with 15 bases between the two ends. There are 15 residues in the CDR3. The CDR3 bases are TGCAGTGCCCGCACCGGGACCAGCTCCTACAATGAGCAGTTCTTC. Translated: CSARTGTSSYNEQFF.

The chain links TRBV7-9 to TRBJ2-1, with a weak D call TRBD2 (5 bases). CDR1 and CDR2 (germline): SEHNR, FQNEAQ (reference sequence). The CDR3 extends over 13 amino acids. Between the trimmed V and J ends, which lost 11 bases and 5 bases, there was a span of 16 bases. Here the CDR3 DNA reads TGTGCCTTACTGGGCCTAGCAGACAATGAGCAGTTCTTC. This codes for CALLGLADNEQFF.

This clonotype was seen ten or more times. The chain couples TRBV2 to TRBJ2-1, with no clear D. V was trimmed by 4 bases and J by 0 bases, leaving 7 bases between them. The CDR3 extends over 14 amino acids. Germline V gene lookup returns CDR1 SNHLY and CDR2 FYNNEI. The CDR3 loop reads CASSGSSSYNEQFF. CDR3 coding DNA: TGTGCCAGCAGTGGATCGAGCTCCTACAATGAGCAGTTCTTC.

This clonotype was picked up a small number of times. The chain carries TRBV27 and TRBJ2-7, with 7 nucleotides matching TRBD1. Germline CDR1 MNHEY, CDR2 SMNVEV (reference sequence). The CDR3 is 13 residues long. The ends lost 7 bases at V and 7 bases at J; junction bases unmatched: 10. For the CDR3, the DNA is TGTGCCAGCAAACCCGGGACAGAAGTGGAGCAGTACTTC. Its protein product is CASKPGTEVEQYF.

The chain links TRBV7-8 to TRBJ2-6, with D possibly matching TRBD2 (5 bases). With 1 base removed from V and 0 bases from J, the gap between germline ends came to 13 bases. The germline V gene has CDR1 SGHVS and CDR2 FQNEAQ. This CDR3 contains 18 residues. DNA for the CDR3: TGTGCCAGCAGCTTAGGGAGGACGGAAGACTCTGGGGCCAACGTCCTGACTTTC. It specifies CASSLGRTEDSGANVLTF.

V is TRBV6-1 and J is TRBJ2-7; tentatively, D is TRBD1 or TRBD2 (5 bases each). Between the trimmed V and J ends, which lost 8 bases and 3 bases, there was a span of 14 bases. Germline loops: CDR1 MNHNS, CDR2 SASEGT. The CDR3 spans 13 residues. CDR3 bases: TGTGCCAGCCGGCTGCCGGGGCTCTACGAGCAGTACTTC. Amino acids: CASRLPGLYEQYF.

Here the CDR3 DNA reads TGCAGTGCTAAGACTAGCGGGGGGGTAGATACGCAGTATTTT. Protein product: CSAKTSGGVDTQYF. The chain recombines TRBV20-1 with TRBJ2-3; TRBD2 matches 14 bases. This CDR3 has 14 amino acids. Trimming removed 4 bases from V and 5 bases from J; junction bases left unmatched: 2. Germline assignment: CDR1 DFQATT and CDR2 SNEGSKA (reference sequence).

The rearrangement joins TRBV11-2 to TRBJ2-5, with D possibly matching TRBD1 (6 bases). The V end was cut by 5 bases, the J end by 5 bases, with 15 bases between. The germline gives CDR1 SGHAT, CDR2 FQNNGV. The CDR3 length is 14 residues. CDR3 region: CASSHWEQGETQYF. The CDR3 bases are TGTGCCAGCAGCCACTGGGAACAGGGCGAGACCCAGTACTTC.

The genes are TRBV7-9 and TRBJ2-7; D is uncertain. This CDR3 is 14 amino acids long. V lost 1 base, J lost 4 bases, and 11 bases lay in between. Per the germline V gene, CDR1 is SEHNR and CDR2 is FQNEAQ (reference sequence). For the CDR3, the DNA is TGTGCCAGCAGCTTAGTGGACCCCGAGTACGAGCAGTACTTC. Encoded protein: CASSLVDPEYEQYF.

This chain joins TRBV12-3 or TRBV12-4 and TRBJ2-5, with TRBD2 matching 10 bases. There are 17 residues in the CDR3. Trimming removed 4 bases from V and 9 bases from J; junction bases left unmatched: 17. CDR3 region: CASSSEGTSAAGGAQYF. CDR3 DNA: TGTGCCAGCAGTTCGGAGGGGACTAGCGCGGCCGGGGGGGCCCAGTACTTC.

J is TRBJ2-3 and V is TRBV12-3 or TRBV12-4; D is uncertain. The CDR3 is 15 residues long. The V end lost 2 bases, the J end lost 0 bases, and 9 bases lay between the germline ends. The CDR3 nucleotides are TGTGCCAGCAGTTTACTTATTGGGAGCACAGATACGCAGTATTTT. Its translation: CASSLLIGSTDTQYF.

V is TRBV4-2 and J is TRBJ2-7; D may correspond to TRBD1 or TRBD2 (6 bases each). This CDR3 has 15 residues. V lost 3 bases to trimming and J lost 2 bases, with 14 bases between them. Germline V gene sequence: CDR1 LGHNA, CDR2 YNFKEQ. DNA for the CDR3: TGTGCCAGCAGCCATACGAGGGGGGCCGCCTACGAGCAGTACTTC. Translation: CASSHTRGAAYEQYF.

The V call is TRBV12-5, the J call TRBJ1-2; D not resolved. The CDR3 is 13 amino acids. In germline, CDR1 is LGHNT, CDR2 FRNRAP. Trimming left V 6 bases short and J 4 bases short, with 12 bases between. The CDR3 reads CASGGPSSYGYTF. Here the CDR3 DNA reads TGTGCTAGTGGCGGGCCCTCGTCCTATGGCTACACCTTC.

The chain has TRBV14 and TRBJ2-7; 11 bases align to TRBD2. V shed 2 bases, J shed 4 bases, and the junction held 10 bases outside the gene matches. This CDR3 is built from 17 residues. From germline, CDR1 is SGHDN and CDR2 FVKESK. CDR3 nucleotide sequence: TGTGCCAGCAGCCAACCCTCTAGCGGGGGGCCTCCGTACGAGCAGTACTTC. Its translation: CASSQPSSGGPPYEQYF.

This clonotype was seen more than once but under ten times. The chain carries TRBV7-9 and TRBJ2-1; no reliable D call. Between the trimmed V and J ends, which lost 5 bases and 0 bases, there was a span of 14 bases. The CDR3 consists of 16 residues. Germline V CDR1 and CDR2: SEHNR, FQNEAQ (reference sequence). The CDR3 DNA sequence: TGTGCCAGCAGCCCGACCGAAACCTCCTCCTACAATGAGCAGTTCTTC. This sequence encodes CASSPTETSSYNEQFF.

The chain has TRBV20-1 and TRBJ2-1; D perhaps matches TRBD1 (8 bases). The germline V gene encodes CDR1 DFQATT and CDR2 SNEGSKA (reference sequence). V was trimmed by 6 bases and J by 9 bases, leaving 24 bases between them. The CDR3 totals 15 residues. CDR3: CSARGGQGAMSEQFF. The CDR3 DNA reads TGCAGTGCCCGGGGAGGGCAGGGGGCTATGAGTGAGCAGTTCTTC.

This clonotype appeared a few times. This chain links TRBV28 with TRBJ2-3; 10 nucleotides align to TRBD1. The CDR3 is made up of 16 amino acids. Germline V gene data show CDR1 as MDHEN and CDR2 as SYDVKM. V dropped 10 bases and J dropped 2; count of bases not matched to a gene: 12. The CDR3 DNA follows: TGTGCCATCAGCTCCGGGACAGGGGCTCTCACAGATACGCAGTATTTT. This encodes CAISSGTGALTDTQYF. The full variable domain, completed using reference TRBV28 and TRBJ2-3, is DVKVTQSSRYLVKRTGEKVFLECVQDMDHENMFWYRQDPGLGLRLIYFSYDVKMKEKGDIPEGYSVSREKKERFSLILESASTNQTSMYLCAISSGTGALTDTQYFGPGTRLTVL.

This clonotype was picked up a small number of times. V is TRBV6-1 and J is TRBJ2-1; 7 bases map to TRBD2. The CDR3 runs to 14 residues. J was trimmed by 6 bases and V by 4 bases; bases with no gene match: 6. Germline-derived CDR1 and CDR2 are MNHNS and SASEGT. In nucleotides, the CDR3 is TGTGCCAGCAGTGTTAGACTAGCATCCAATGAGCAGTTCTTC. Protein product: CASSVRLASNEQFF.

The chain employs TRBV20-1 and TRBJ2-1, with D perhaps TRBD2 (6 bases). V lost 5 bases to trimming and J lost 3 bases, with 17 bases between them. The CDR3 has 15 residues. CDR1 is DFQATT, CDR2 SNEGSKA, per germline (reference sequence). CDR3: CSAGKGGALYNEQFF. In DNA form, the CDR3 reads TGCAGTGCTGGGAAGGGAGGCGCCCTCTACAATGAGCAGTTCTTC.

The chain couples TRBV29-1 to TRBJ2-3; D perhaps matches TRBD1 (6 bases). This CDR3 is 15 amino acids long. CDR1 and CDR2 from the germline V gene are SQVTM and ANQGSEA. V was pared by 6 bases and J by 4 bases, with 20 bases between. Written as DNA, the CDR3 is TGCAGCGTGCTCCCCAGGGGCGAAACCCCAGATACGCAGTATTTT. It yields the protein CSVLPRGETPDTQYF.

V gene TRBV28 combines with J gene TRBJ2-3, with 8 bases that match TRBD2. From germline, CDR1 is MDHEN and CDR2 SYDVKM. The ends lost 11 bases at V and 2 bases at J; junction bases unmatched: 12. The CDR3 is 15 amino acids. DNA of the CDR3: TGTGCCGCCCCGGCCCTAGCGGGCGACACAGATACGCAGTATTTT. It is translated as CAAPALAGDTDTQYF.

The chain is built from TRBV3-1 and TRBJ2-2; the match to TRBD1 covers 9 bases. Germline CDR1 reads LGHDT; CDR2 reads YNNKEL (reference sequence). CDR3 length: 16 residues. J lost 4 bases, V lost 1 base, and 4 bases had no gene match. The DNA of the CDR3 is TGTGCCAGCAGCCAAGGCCGGGACAGGGCCACCGGGGAGCTGTTTTTT. It codes for CASSQGRDRATGELFF.

Only a few counts were recorded for this clonotype. V gene TRBV12-3 or TRBV12-4 combines with J gene TRBJ2-1, with D perhaps assigned TRBD1 or TRBD2 (5 bases each). This CDR3 has 15 residues. V was pared by 8 bases and J by 1 base, with 15 bases between. CDR3 sequence (DNA): TGTGCCAGCGGGGAAGACTGGGGGTCCTACAATGAGCAGTTCTTC. Its translation is CASGEDWGSYNEQFF.

This clonotype was seen more than once but under ten times. V gene TRBV7-9 combines with J gene TRBJ2-5; D is uncertain. V was clipped by 5 bases and J by 0 bases, with 19 bases between them. In germline, CDR1 is SEHNR, CDR2 FQNEAQ (reference sequence). The CDR3 has 17 amino acids. The CDR3 is CASSPDKFLKYQETQYF. CDR3 DNA: TGTGCCAGCAGCCCAGACAAGTTCCTAAAGTACCAAGAGACCCAGTACTTC.

This clonotype was seen a few times. The rearrangement joins TRBV29-1 to TRBJ1-1; D remains ambiguous. The CDR3 is 13 amino acids. Germline V gives CDR1 SQVTM, CDR2 ANQGSEA. The V and J ends lost 3 bases and 1 base respectively, with 9 bases between them. This CDR3 is CSVDRPGNTEAFF. The CDR3 DNA reads as TGCAGCGTTGACCGCCCGGGGAACACTGAAGCTTTCTTT.

This clonotype has a handful of counts. The chain combines TRBV29-1 with TRBJ2-1; D remains ambiguous. Germline-derived CDR1 and CDR2 are SQVTM and ANQGSEA. The CDR3 is made up of 13 amino acids. Deletions cut 3 bases from V and 3 bases from J, with 9 bases between. The CDR3 region has the DNA TGCAGCGTTGAGCCCGCCAACTACAATGAGCAGTTCTTC. Translation gives CSVEPANYNEQFF.

This clonotype was seen a handful of times. V and J are TRBV7-9 and TRBJ2-7; 7 nucleotides align to TRBD1. The CDR3 spans 14 residues. With 5 bases clipped from V and 2 bases from J, the junction kept 6 bases outside the gene matches. From germline, CDR1 is SEHNR and CDR2 FQNEAQ (reference sequence). The CDR3 loop reads CASSPRGLTYEQYF. The DNA for the CDR3 is TGTGCCAGCAGCCCGAGGGGGCTAACCTACGAGCAGTACTTC. Variable domain in full (rest from reference TRBV7-9 and TRBJ2-7): DTGVSQNPRHKITKRGQNVTFRCDPISEHNRLYWYRQTLGQGPEFLTYFQNEAQLEKSRLLSDRFSAERPKGSFSTLEIQRTEQGDSAMYLCASSPRGLTYEQYFGPGTRLTVT.